These 15 T cell receptor beta chains came from one sample sequenced in a study of response to subunit inactivated influenza vaccine. TCRdb re-derived calls from the RT-PCR reads in MiXCR, one entry per CDR3 protein. Among about 530,000 distinct CDR3 sequences listed, 10% to 15% were seen once. Sequencing was performed on PBMCs from blood, taken about 40 days after vaccination. These receptors were obtained from a man in his fifties or sixties who received an inactivated influenza vaccine.

The chain uses TRBV7-8 and TRBJ1-2; D is unclear. The V gene's germline CDR1 is SGHVS and CDR2 FQNEAQ. V lost 8 bases and J lost 7, with 11 bases in between. This CDR3 spans 11 amino acids. CDR3 residues: CASGDPSGYTF. The CDR3, as DNA: TGTGCCAGCGGCGACCCGAGTGGCTACACCTTC. Filled out from reference TRBV7-8 and TRBJ1-2, the complete variable domain reads GAGVSQSPRYKVAKRGQDVALRCDPISGHVSLFWYQQALGQGPEFLTYFQNEAQLDKSGLPSDRFFAERPEGSVSTLKIQRTQQEDSAVYLCASGDPSGYTFGSGTRLTVV.

This clonotype was detected only a few times. The genes are TRBV2 and TRBJ1-5; possibly TRBD1 for D (5 bases). Deletions cut 6 bases from V and 7 bases from J, with 19 bases between. Germline V gene sequence: CDR1 SNHLY, CDR2 FYNNEI. The CDR3 consists of 15 residues. The CDR3 coding sequence is TGTGCCAGCAGGCGGACATACGGCGACGGCCAGCCCCAGCATTTT. This encodes CASRRTYGDGQPQHF.

This clonotype was recorded many times. J is TRBJ2-7 and V is TRBV20-1, with D tentatively TRBD2 (6 bases). V shed 5 bases and J shed 3 bases, with 17 bases lying between them. The CDR3 extends over 14 amino acids. The germline CDR1 and CDR2 sequences are DFQATT and SNEGSKA (reference sequence). The CDR3 nucleotides are TGCAGTGCTTTCTCCAGCGGGCATGACTACGAGCAGTACTTC. Translation: CSAFSSGHDYEQYF.

This clonotype has just one count. The CDR3 DNA sequence: TGTGCCACCAGTGACGTCAGCGGGAGGGCTGGAGAGACCCAGTACTTC. Its protein is CATSDVSGRAGETQYF. V is TRBV24-1 and J is TRBJ2-5; 10 bases match TRBD2. Germline V gives CDR1 KGHDR, CDR2 SFDVKD. The CDR3 is 16 residues long. The V segment lost 4 bases and the J segment 4 bases; nucleotides outside the gene matches: 8.

The rearrangement joins TRBV7-2 to TRBJ2-5; maybe TRBD2 (6 bases). From germline, CDR1 is SGHTA and CDR2 FQGNSA. The CDR3 consists of 17 residues. Trimming stripped 3 bases from V and 2 bases from J, with 19 bases between. The DNA for the CDR3 is TGTGCCAGCAGCTTTCTCACGGTGGGGGGATTACAAGAGACCCAGTACTTC. Translation gives CASSFLTVGGLQETQYF.

The J gene is TRBJ2-5, the V gene TRBV6-2 or TRBV6-3; 7 nucleotides agree with TRBD1. The V gene's germline CDR1 is MNHEY and CDR2 SVGEGT. The CDR3 spans 15 residues. Trimming took 6 bases from V and 2 from J; bases not matched to a gene: 9. Here the CDR3 DNA reads TGTGCCAGCAGACCTCCACGACAGGGACAAGAGACCCAGTACTTC. Protein sequence: CASRPPRQGQETQYF.

This clonotype came up a few times. The chain couples TRBV10-3 to TRBJ1-1, with TRBD1 matching 9 bases. Germline V CDR1 and CDR2: ENHRY, SYGVKD. V gave up 4 bases and J gave up 1 base; unmatched junction bases: 7. The CDR3 runs to 16 residues. CDR3 nucleotide sequence: TGTGCCATCAGTGGCCCAGGGACAGGGTCGAACACTGAAGCTTTCTTT. Translated, it gives CAISGPGTGSNTEAFF.

The sample holds a few counts of this clonotype. The J gene is TRBJ1-4, the V gene TRBV20-1; no definite D call. Trimming left V 5 bases short and J 3 bases short, with 7 bases between. CDR3 length: 12 amino acids. CDR1 DFQATT and CDR2 SNEGSKA come from the germline V gene (reference sequence). CDR3 region: CSAPSANEKLFF. In nucleotides, the CDR3 is TGCAGTGCTCCCTCCGCTAATGAAAAACTGTTTTTT.

The gene calls are TRBV7-8 and TRBJ1-5; TRBD1 agrees at 9 bases. Germline CDR1 is SGHVS and CDR2 is FQNEAQ. The length of the CDR3 is 16 residues. Trimming at V came to 5 bases and at J to 5 bases, leaving 10 bases not matched to a gene. DNA of the CDR3: TGTGCCAGCAGCGGGCGCCGGGACAGGGCCTATCAGCCCCAGCATTTT. Protein: CASSGRRDRAYQPQHF.

This clonotype was found a few times. The chain links TRBV5-6 to TRBJ2-7, with a tentative D call TRBD1 (6 bases). V lost 1 base and J lost 5, with 10 bases in between. This CDR3 comprises 13 residues. The germline V gene has CDR1 SGHDT and CDR2 YYEEEE. CDR3 in DNA: TGTGCCAGCAGCTTGTCAGGGGCCCACGAGCAGTACTTC. This sequence encodes CASSLSGAHEQYF.

This clonotype has just a few counts. This chain joins TRBV28 and TRBJ2-1; a weak D match, TRBD2 (6 bases). The CDR3 loop spans 14 amino acids. V was clipped by 7 bases and J by 3 bases, with 13 bases between them. Germline CDR1 MDHEN, CDR2 SYDVKM. In DNA, the CDR3 is TGTGCCAGCACGGGAGCGCCCGGCTACAATGAGCAGTTCTTC. Its translation: CASTGAPGYNEQFF.

This clonotype was detected only a few times. The rearrangement joins TRBV3-1 to TRBJ2-7; D ambiguous. The CDR3 totals 13 residues. CDR1 and CDR2 from the germline V gene are LGHDT and YNNKEL (reference sequence). V dropped 3 bases and J dropped 3 bases, with 9 bases sitting between them. DNA of the CDR3: TGTGCCAGCAGCCAGGGCAGCCTCTACGAGCAGTACTTC. Translation gives CASSQGSLYEQYF.

This clonotype was counted ten times or more. This chain uses TRBV6-5 with TRBJ1-6; D is unresolved. V was shortened by 0 bases and J by 6 bases, with 12 bases between the two germline ends. Germline CDR1 is MNHEY and CDR2 is SVGAGI. This CDR3 contains 16 residues. The chain's CDR3 is CASSYSRSLSNSPLHF. The CDR3 coding sequence is TGTGCCAGCAGTTACTCCCGGAGTTTAAGTAATTCACCCCTCCACTTT.

This chain connects TRBV6-2 or TRBV6-3 to TRBJ1-5, with D unclear. Between the trimmed V and J ends, which lost 0 bases and 6 bases, there was a span of 15 bases. Germline V CDR1 and CDR2: MNHEY, SVGEGT. The CDR3 sequence is 16 residues long. The CDR3 is CASSYSNPIRGQPQHF. The CDR3 nucleotides are TGTGCCAGCAGTTACTCTAACCCCATCCGGGGTCAGCCCCAGCATTTT.

This clonotype was counted only a few times. This chain links TRBV5-1 with TRBJ1-3, with a tentative D call TRBD1 (5 bases). The CDR3 is 15 amino acids. CDR1 is SGHRS, CDR2 YFSETQ, per germline. Between the trimmed V and J ends, which lost 4 bases and 0 bases, there was a span of 11 bases. The CDR3 loop reads CASSTDIYSGNTIYF. The CDR3, as DNA: TGCGCCAGCAGCACGGACATCTACTCTGGAAACACCATATATTTT. Full variable domain (rest looked up from reference TRBV5-1 and TRBJ1-3): KAGVTQTPRYLIKTRGQQVTLSCSPISGHRSVSWYQQTPGQGLQFLFEYFSETQRNKGNFPGRFSGRQFSNSRSEMNVSTLELGDSALYLCASSTDIYSGNTIYFGEGSWLTVV.